This passage covers 20 T cell receptor beta chains from one sample sequenced in a study of blood T cell repertoires in COVID-19. The data were produced by immunoSEQ multiplex PCR, yet TCRdb's version contains in-frame clones alone and is incomplete. In the table there are 300,000 to 350,000 clones, approximately 83% of which are singletons. Sample: PBMCs or T cells enriched from blood (not recorded which). The receptors were sampled from a woman aged 40 to 50 with acute COVID-19.

V is TRBV6-1 and J is TRBJ1-1; 7 bases map to TRBD1. CDR3 length equals 15 residues. The V gene end was trimmed by 2 bases and the J gene end by 3 bases; junction bases not matched to a gene: 6. The V gene's germline CDR1 is MNHNS and CDR2 SASEGT. CDR3 sequence: CASSERQGGYTEAFF. As DNA, the CDR3 is TGTGCCAGCAGTGAAAGACAGGGAGGTTACACTGAAGCTTTCTTT.

Written as DNA, the CDR3 is TGTGCCAGCAGCTTAGCCGGGACAGCCTACGAGCAGTACTTC. Its translation is CASSLAGTAYEQYF. This chain joins TRBV7-9 and TRBJ2-7; 7 bases fit TRBD1. The CDR3 is 14 amino acids. Germline loops: CDR1 SEHNR, CDR2 FQNEAQ (reference sequence). V shed 0 bases, J shed 2 bases, and the junction held 1 base outside the gene matches.

This chain joins TRBV28 and TRBJ2-1; 16 nucleotides agree with TRBD2. V was clipped by 6 bases and J by 7 bases; unmatched bases: 15. Per the germline V gene, CDR1 is MDHEN and CDR2 is SYDVKM. This CDR3 is built from 19 residues. The CDR3 sequence is CASSLPGTSGRAGLNEQFF. In nucleotides, the CDR3 is TGTGCCAGCAGCCTACCCGGGACTAGCGGGAGGGCGGGATTGAATGAGCAGTTCTTC.

The rearrangement joins TRBV6-2 or TRBV6-3 to TRBJ1-4; TRBD1 is a possible D gene (6 bases). The CDR3 extends over 18 amino acids. Germline V gene lookup returns CDR1 MNHEY and CDR2 SVGEGT. Between the trimmed V and J ends, which lost 1 base and 8 bases, there was a span of 23 bases. The CDR3 loop reads CASSYYRVSPRECEKLFF. The CDR3, as DNA: TGTGCCAGCAGTTACTACAGGGTGAGCCCCAGAGAGTGCGAAAAACTGTTTTTT.

The chain joins TRBV18 to TRBJ2-4, with 14 nucleotides matching TRBD2. This CDR3 is built from 16 residues. From germline, CDR1 is KGHSH and CDR2 LQKENI. V lost 8 bases to trimming and J lost 8 bases; unmatched junction nucleotides: 11. The CDR3 region is CASESGTSGRRDIQYF. CDR3 DNA: TGTGCCAGCGAGAGCGGGACTAGCGGGAGAAGGGACATTCAGTACTTC. Full variable domain (outside the CDR3, taken from reference TRBV18 and TRBJ2-4): NAGVMQNPRHLVRRRGQEARLRCSPMKGHSHVYWYRQLPEEGLKFMVYLQKENIIDESGMPKERFSAEFPKEGPSILRIQQVVRGDSAAYFCASESGTSGRRDIQYFGAGTRLSVL.

The rearrangement uses TRBV27 and TRBJ2-7, with 7 bases lining up with TRBD2. Looked up from germline, CDR1 is MNHEY and CDR2 is SMNVEV (reference sequence). The CDR3 extends over 17 amino acids. The V gene end was trimmed by 0 bases and the J gene end by 0 bases; junction bases not matched to a gene: 8. The CDR3 loop is CASSLSSGKGVSYEQYF. The CDR3 nucleotides read TGTGCCAGCAGTTTATCCAGCGGGAAAGGTGTCTCCTACGAGCAGTACTTC.

The CDR3 protein is CASSQGTLRVNTGELFF. Written as DNA, the CDR3 is TGCGCCAGCAGCCAAGGAACACTGCGGGTGAACACCGGGGAGCTGTTTTTT. The gene calls are TRBV4-1 and TRBJ2-2, with a possible D match to TRBD2 (5 bases). V lost 1 base to trimming and J lost 1 base, with 13 bases between them. Germline-derived CDR1 and CDR2 are MGHRA and YSYEKL. The CDR3 length is 17 residues.

The chain recombines TRBV10-1 with TRBJ2-7, with D tentatively TRBD1 (5 bases). Germline CDR1 is WNHNN and CDR2 is SYGVQD (reference sequence). This CDR3 is built from 12 residues. V shed 6 bases and J shed 1 base, with 7 bases lying between them. The CDR3: CASRGRSYEQYF. Written as DNA, the CDR3 is TGCGCCAGCAGGGGGCGTTCCTACGAGCAGTACTTC.

This chain uses TRBV6-5 with TRBJ1-4, with D possibly matching TRBD1 (6 bases). Germline CDR1 and CDR2: MNHEY and SVGAGI. The CDR3 spans 14 residues. V was clipped by 5 bases and J by 3 bases, with 10 bases between them. The CDR3 protein is CASSPRTANEKLFF. DNA of the CDR3: TGTGCCAGCAGTCCCCGGACAGCTAATGAAAAACTGTTTTTT.

This clone is a singleton in its sample. The J gene is TRBJ2-1, the V gene TRBV1; the table's D call of TRBD2 was not tested on the DNA. TRBV1 constitutes a pseudogene. The CDR3 contains 17 residues. The CDR3 region has the DNA TGCACCAGCAGCCAAGAGGGACTAGCGGGGCGGCCCAATGAGCAGTTCTTC. Translating gives CTSSQEGLAGRPNEQFF.

V gene TRBV7-2 combines with J gene TRBJ2-5, with D maybe TRBD2 (5 bases). The CDR3 consists of 14 residues. Looked up from germline, CDR1 is SGHTA and CDR2 is FQGNSA. Between the trimmed V and J ends, which lost 5 bases and 5 bases, there was a span of 15 bases. The CDR3 DNA follows: TGTGCCAGCAGCAACCGGGGTGCCCTGGAGACCCAGTACTTC. It yields the protein CASSNRGALETQYF.

This clone was observed a handful of times. The chain employs TRBV5-1 and TRBJ2-5; no clear D. V lost 2 bases, J lost 5 bases, and 7 bases lay in between. The CDR3 length is 12 residues. Germline CDR1 and CDR2: SGHRS and YFSETQ. The CDR3 protein is CASSFQAETQYF. The CDR3 DNA sequence: TGCGCCAGCAGCTTTCAGGCCGAGACCCAGTACTTC. Full variable domain (remainder filled in from reference TRBV5-1 and TRBJ2-5): KAGVTQTPRYLIKTRGQQVTLSCSPISGHRSVSWYQQTPGQGLQFLFEYFSETQRNKGNFPGRFSGRQFSNSRSEMNVSTLELGDSALYLCASSFQAETQYFGPGTRLLVL.

The genes are TRBV7-6 and TRBJ2-1; D is possibly TRBD2 (7 bases). In germline, CDR1 is SGHVS, CDR2 FNYEAQ. V dropped 5 bases and J dropped 3 bases, with 17 bases sitting between them. This CDR3 is 16 amino acids long. Here the CDR3 DNA reads TGTGCCAGCAGCCCCCTCGGGGGGCCCTACTACAATGAGCAGTTCTTC. Protein product: CASSPLGGPYYNEQFF. Based on the CDR3 plus reference TRBV7-6 and TRBJ2-1, the full variable domain is GAGVSQSPRYKVTKRGQDVALRCDPISGHVSLYWYRQALGQGPEFLTYFNYEAQQDKSGLPNDRFSAERPEGSISTLTIQRTEQRDSAMYRCASSPLGGPYYNEQFFGPGTRLTVL.

V and J are TRBV9 and TRBJ1-2; D uncertain. Germline V gene lookup returns CDR1 SGDLS and CDR2 YYNGEE. Trimming stripped 4 bases from V and 6 bases from J, with 13 bases between. There are 13 residues in the CDR3. CDR3 nucleotide sequence: TGTGCCAGCAGCAGCGAAGGCAGCCATGGCTACACCTTC. It translates to CASSSEGSHGYTF.

This chain links TRBV11-2 with TRBJ2-7; 7 bases line up with TRBD1. The CDR3 has 15 amino acids. CDR1 is SGHAT, CDR2 FQNNGV, per germline. Germline trimming cut 5 bases from V and 6 bases from J; bases unmatched to any gene: 13. The CDR3, as DNA: TGTGCCAGCAGCCCTTACGGACAGGCGGCACGCGAGCAGTACTTC. Protein product: CASSPYGQAAREQYF.

This chain uses TRBV5-5 with TRBJ1-1, with D possibly TRBD1 on 5 matching bases. Trimming took 2 bases from V and 1 from J, leaving 6 bases between them. CDR1 and CDR2 from the germline V gene are SGHKS and YYEKEE (reference sequence). This CDR3 comprises 13 residues. This CDR3 reads CASSLDRNTEAFF. The DNA of the CDR3 is TGTGCCAGCAGCTTAGACAGGAACACTGAAGCTTTCTTT.

The J gene is TRBJ1-2, the V gene TRBV28; D may be TRBD1 (5 bases). The CDR3 runs to 12 residues. The V gene's germline CDR1 is MDHEN and CDR2 SYDVKM. Between the trimmed V and J ends, which lost 6 bases and 7 bases, there was a span of 12 bases. CDR3 protein: CASSPLGLGYTF. The CDR3, as DNA: TGTGCCAGCAGCCCCCTGGGGCTTGGCTACACCTTC.

This clone showed up just once. The gene calls are TRBV24-1 and TRBJ1-1, with 7 bases identical to TRBD1. The CDR3 is 13 residues long. Germline CDR1 and CDR2: KGHDR and SFDVKD. Germline trimming cut 5 bases from V and 4 bases from J; bases unmatched to any gene: 3. The CDR3 is CATSGHRGTEAFF. The DNA of the CDR3 is TGTGCCACCAGTGGTCACAGGGGCACTGAAGCTTTCTTT.

The rearrangement joins TRBV14 to TRBJ1-2; possible D gene TRBD1, 5 bases. Germline-derived CDR1 and CDR2 are SGHDN and FVKESK. Trimming removed 4 bases from V and 4 bases from J, with 10 bases in between. The CDR3 runs to 13 residues. The CDR3 here is CASSRGHLYGYTF. CDR3 DNA: TGTGCCAGCAGCCGCGGACACCTCTATGGCTACACCTTC. Complete variable domain (other parts from reference TRBV14 and TRBJ1-2): EAGVTQFPSHSVIEKGQTVTLRCDPISGHDNLYWYRRVMGKEIKFLLHFVKESKQDESGMPNNRFLAERTGGTYSTLKVQPAELEDSGVYFCASSRGHLYGYTFGSGTRLTVV.

As DNA, the CDR3 is TGTGCCAGCAGTACCCCAGCAGGGGCGACACCTAACACCGGGGAGCTGTTTTTT. Residues: CASSTPAGATPNTGELFF. V is TRBV28 and J is TRBJ2-2; D may be TRBD1 (6 bases). CDR1 MDHEN and CDR2 SYDVKM come from the germline V gene. The CDR3 is made up of 18 amino acids. Trimming cost V 5 bases and J 2 bases, with 21 bases left between them. Full variable domain (missing parts from reference TRBV28 and TRBJ2-2): DVKVTQSSRYLVKRTGEKVFLECVQDMDHENMFWYRQDPGLGLRLIYFSYDVKMKEKGDIPEGYSVSREKKERFSLILESASTNQTSMYLCASSTPAGATPNTGELFFGEGSRLTVL.